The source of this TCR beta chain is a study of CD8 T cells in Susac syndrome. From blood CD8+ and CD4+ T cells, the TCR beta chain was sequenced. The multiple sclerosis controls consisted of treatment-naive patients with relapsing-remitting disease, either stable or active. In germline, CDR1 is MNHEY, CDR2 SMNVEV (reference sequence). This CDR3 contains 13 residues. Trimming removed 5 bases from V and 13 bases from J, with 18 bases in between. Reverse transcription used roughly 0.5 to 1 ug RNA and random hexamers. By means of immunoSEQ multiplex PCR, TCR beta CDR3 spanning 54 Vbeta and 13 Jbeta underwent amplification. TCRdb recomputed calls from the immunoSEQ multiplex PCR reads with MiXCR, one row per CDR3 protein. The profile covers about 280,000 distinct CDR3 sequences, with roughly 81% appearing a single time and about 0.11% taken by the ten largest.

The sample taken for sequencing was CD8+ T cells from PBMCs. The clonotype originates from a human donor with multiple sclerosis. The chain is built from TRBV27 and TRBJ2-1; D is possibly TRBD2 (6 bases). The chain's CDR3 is CASSPSREETQFF. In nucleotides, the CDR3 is TGTGCCAGCAGTCCCTCCAGGGAGGAGACCCAGTTCTTC.